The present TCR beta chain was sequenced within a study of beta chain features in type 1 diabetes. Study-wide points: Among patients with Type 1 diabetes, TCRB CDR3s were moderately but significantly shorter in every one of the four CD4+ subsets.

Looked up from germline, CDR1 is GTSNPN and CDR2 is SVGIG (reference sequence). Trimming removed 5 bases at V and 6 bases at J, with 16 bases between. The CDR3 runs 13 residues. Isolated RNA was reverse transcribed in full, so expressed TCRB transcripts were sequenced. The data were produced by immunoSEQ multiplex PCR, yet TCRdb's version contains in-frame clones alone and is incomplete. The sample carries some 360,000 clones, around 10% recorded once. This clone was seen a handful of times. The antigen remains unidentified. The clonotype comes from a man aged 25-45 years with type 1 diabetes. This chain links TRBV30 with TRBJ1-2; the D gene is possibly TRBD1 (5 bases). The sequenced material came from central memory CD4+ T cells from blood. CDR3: CAWQPGGIDGYTF. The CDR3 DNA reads TGTGCCTGGCAGCCGGGGGGAATCGATGGCTACACCTTC. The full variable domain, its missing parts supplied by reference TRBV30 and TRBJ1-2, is SQTIHQWPATLVQPVGSPLSLECTVEGTSNPNLYWYRQAAGRGLQLLFYSVGIGQISSEVPQNLSASRPQDRQFILSSKKLLLSDSGFYLCAWQPGGIDGYTFGSGTRLTVV.